This entry lists 25 T cell receptor beta chains sequenced from one sample in a study of T cell repertoires and HLA-DP antigens. Method: immunoSEQ multiplex PCR; TCRdb's copy keeps in-frame clones and lacks some. The table has over 100,000 clones, around 93% seen once. No antigen has been assigned to these receptors. Sample: CD4+ T cells from PBMCs. The receptors shown here come from a woman aged 18-29 years in good health and CMV-seronegative.

V and J are TRBV5-1 and TRBJ2-4; weak D call: TRBD1 (5 bases). Trimming took off 4 bases at V and 7 bases at J, with 15 bases between the two ends. Germline V gene lookup returns CDR1 SGHRS and CDR2 YFSETQ. The CDR3 covers 14 residues. The CDR3: CASSQGGARNIQYF. The CDR3 region has the DNA TGCGCCAGCAGCCAGGGCGGAGCGCGCAACATTCAGTACTTC. The full variable domain, its missing parts supplied by reference TRBV5-1 and TRBJ2-4, is KAGVTQTPRYLIKTRGQQVTLSCSPISGHRSVSWYQQTPGQGLQFLFEYFSETQRNKGNFPGRFSGRQFSNSRSEMNVSTLELGDSALYLCASSQGGARNIQYFGAGTRLSVL.

Concerning this clone: At one of its ends the junction is not consistent with the germline gene, which may arise from a read error. The V gene is TRBV28, the J gene TRBJ2-7; 8 bases line up with TRBD1. Germline-derived CDR1 and CDR2 are MDHEN and SYDVKM. The CDR3 runs 12 residues. This CDR3 is CASSQPIGGQDF. In nucleotides, the CDR3 is TGTGCCAGCAGCCAACCCATTGGGGGACAGGACTTC.

The chain recombines TRBV7-9 with TRBJ1-1, with 11 bases aligning to TRBD1. This CDR3 is 18 amino acids long. Germline CDR1 SEHNR, CDR2 FQNEAQ (reference sequence). V lost 0 bases and J lost 0; bases outside the gene matches: 6. Written as DNA, the CDR3 is TGTGCCAGCAGCTTAGCGCGAGGGACAGGGGGGATGAACACTGAAGCTTTCTTT. Encoded protein: CASSLARGTGGMNTEAFF.

The V call is TRBV6-5, the J call TRBJ2-2; D not resolved. The V gene lost 7 bases and the J gene lost 0 bases, with 6 bases spanning the gap. In germline, CDR1 is MNHEY, CDR2 SVGAGI. The CDR3 runs 13 residues. In DNA form, the CDR3 reads TGTGCCAGCACCGGCGCGAACACCGGGGAGCTGTTTTTT. Translating it yields CASTGANTGELFF.

This rearrangement joins TRBV7-6 to TRBJ2-2, with D maybe TRBD1 (6 bases). This CDR3 region has 15 residues. V was pared by 3 bases and J by 1 base, with 9 bases between. Looked up from germline, CDR1 is SGHVS and CDR2 is FNYEAQ. CDR3 sequence (DNA): TGTGCCAGCAGCTTTGTAGGGGGGAACACCGGGGAGCTGTTTTTT. This sequence encodes CASSFVGGNTGELFF. Filled out from reference TRBV7-6 and TRBJ2-2, the complete variable domain reads GAGVSQSPRYKVTKRGQDVALRCDPISGHVSLYWYRQALGQGPEFLTYFNYEAQQDKSGLPNDRFSAERPEGSISTLTIQRTEQRDSAMYRCASSFVGGNTGELFFGEGSRLTVL.

The sample holds one count of this clone. In nucleotides, the CDR3 is TGTGCCAGCAGCTTAGGCCAGGCTAGCGGGGGACGCTACAATGAGCAGTTCTTC. This translates into CASSLGQASGGRYNEQFF. The V and J genes are TRBV7-9 and TRBJ2-1; 10 nucleotides agree with TRBD2. Germline values: CDR1 SEHNR, CDR2 FQNEAQ (reference sequence). The junction had 9 bases not matched to a gene; V was cut back by 1 base and J by 3 bases. The CDR3 is 18 amino acids.

This chain joins TRBV29-1 and TRBJ2-3; D uncertain. V lost 7 bases, J lost 1 base, and 12 bases lay in between. This CDR3 comprises 13 residues. From germline, CDR1 is SQVTM and CDR2 ANQGSEA. The CDR3 DNA sequence: TGCAGCGGTGCGAGAGCTGGCACAGATACGCAGTATTTT. This gives the protein CSGARAGTDTQYF.

The rearrangement links TRBV28 to TRBJ2-5, with D uncertain. The germline CDR1 and CDR2 sequences are MDHEN and SYDVKM. The germline V and J ends were trimmed by 7 bases and 1 base, with 10 bases remaining between them. This CDR3 region has 13 residues. CDR3 DNA: TGTGCCAGCAACACAGCTTTCCAAGAGACCCAGTACTTC. Translating it yields CASNTAFQETQYF.

The table lists this clone with a count of one. This chain uses TRBV7-2 with TRBJ1-1; possibly TRBD1 for D (5 bases). In germline, CDR1 is SGHTA, CDR2 FQGNSA. CDR3 length: 13 residues. V lost 5 bases and J 5 bases, leaving 12 bases between the germline ends. The CDR3 here is CASSQGLGTEAFF. In DNA form, the CDR3 reads TGTGCCAGCAGCCAGGGTCTCGGTACTGAAGCTTTCTTT.

This rearrangement joins TRBV27 to TRBJ1-1, with 9 bases lining up with TRBD1. The V and J ends lost 4 bases and 1 base, in that order; junction bases with no gene match: 4. The CDR3 extends over 15 amino acids. Per germline, CDR1 MNHEY and CDR2 SMNVEV (reference sequence). DNA for the CDR3: TGTGCCAGCAGTTCATGGGGACAGGGGAACACTGAAGCTTTCTTT. The encoded protein is CASSSWGQGNTEAFF.

This sequence joins TRBV18 and TRBJ2-3; D is unclear. V was cut by 1 base and J by 3 bases, with 5 bases left in between. CDR3 size: 13 residues. The germline V gene encodes CDR1 KGHSH and CDR2 LQKENI. The CDR3 bases are TGTGCCAGCTCACCACAGCCGACAGATACGCAGTATTTT. Translation gives CASSPQPTDTQYF.

V and J are TRBV28 and TRBJ2-5; 7 bases line up with TRBD2. The CDR3 spans 12 residues. V lost 6 bases and J lost 5; bases outside the gene matches: 3. CDR1 is MDHEN and CDR2 is SYDVKM in the germline V gene. This chain's CDR3 is CASRGGVETQYF. DNA for the CDR3: TGTGCCAGCAGGGGGGGGGTGGAGACCCAGTACTTC.

The sample holds one count of this clone. The CDR3 sequence: CASSGLRGGEETQYF. CDR3 nucleotide sequence: TGTGCCAGCAGCGGTTTGAGGGGGGGAGAAGAGACCCAGTACTTC. The gene calls are TRBV7-8 and TRBJ2-5; TRBD2 might be the D (7 bases). This CDR3 spans 15 amino acids. Trimming shortened V by 5 bases and J by 3 bases, and 16 bases separated the two germline ends. From germline, CDR1 is SGHVS and CDR2 FQNEAQ.

This chain uses TRBV11-2 with TRBJ2-3; TRBD1 matches at 9 bases. Per the germline V gene, CDR1 is SGHAT and CDR2 is FQNNGV. The CDR3 is made up of 15 amino acids. After removal of 1 base from V and 7 bases from J, the junction contained 6 bases not matched to a gene. The DNA for the CDR3 is TGTGCCAGCAGCTTAGTTGGACAGGGGCGGAATACGCAGTATTTT. Translation gives CASSLVGQGRNTQYF.

This sequence joins TRBV16 and TRBJ2-2; no clear D. The CDR3 loop spans 15 amino acids. The germline V gene has CDR1 KGHSY and CDR2 FQNENV. The V end lost 0 bases, the J end lost 5 bases, and 10 bases lay between the germline ends. The chain's CDR3 is CASSQSLFRTGELFF. CDR3 DNA: TGTGCCAGCAGCCAATCCCTTTTTAGGACCGGGGAGCTGTTTTTT.

V gene TRBV11-3 combines with J gene TRBJ2-3; D is unresolved. V was cut by 5 bases and J by 1 base, with 16 bases left in between. CDR1 is SGHNT, CDR2 YENEEA, per germline. The CDR3 is 16 amino acids. CDR3 loop: CASSRGSGSGTDTQYF. CDR3 in DNA: TGTGCCAGCAGCCGAGGTAGTGGGTCGGGCACAGATACGCAGTATTTT.

This clone was found a few times. The CDR3 DNA reads as TGTGCCAGCAGCCAGGACGGGAACTATGGCTACACCTTC. Translated: CASSQDGNYGYTF. This rearrangement joins TRBV7-9 to TRBJ1-2, with D hard to call. The CDR3 is made up of 13 amino acids. The V end was cut by 5 bases, the J end by 2 bases, with 9 bases between. In germline, CDR1 is SEHNR, CDR2 FQNEAQ (reference sequence).

J is TRBJ2-7 and V is TRBV4-1, with 11 positions matching TRBD2. The CDR3 totals 15 residues. Germline CDR1 is MGHRA and CDR2 is YSYEKL. The junction had 7 bases not matched to a gene; V was cut back by 3 bases and J by 6 bases. The CDR3 sequence is CASSQGASGRFEQYF. CDR3 DNA sequence: TGCGCCAGCAGCCAGGGGGCTAGCGGGAGGTTCGAGCAGTACTTC.

CDR3 in amino acids: CASSSRGAASTDTQYF. The CDR3 DNA reads TGTGCCAGCAGCTCTCGGGGGGCAGCAAGCACAGATACGCAGTATTTT. The chain has TRBV11-1 and TRBJ2-3; TRBD2 is a possible D gene (7 bases). CDR3 length: 16 residues. V was cut by 4 bases and J by 0 bases, with 14 bases left in between. Germline CDR1 SGHAT, CDR2 FQDESV (reference sequence).

Details on this clone: The same CDR3 arises from other DNA sequences in this sample as well. J is TRBJ1-5 and V is TRBV28; possible D gene TRBD1, 5 bases. Germline CDR1 and CDR2: MDHEN and SYDVKM. The V end was cut by 3 bases, the J end by 5 bases, with 14 bases between. The CDR3 spans 15 residues. For the CDR3, the DNA is TGTGCCAGCAGTTTGGGGCAGGGCATTTATCAGCCCCAGCATTTT. This encodes CASSLGQGIYQPQHF.

This sequence joins TRBV6-5 and TRBJ1-2; 8 positions agree with TRBD1. The CDR3 length is 14 residues. The V and J ends lost 6 bases and 8 bases, in that order; junction bases with no gene match: 11. Germline assignment: CDR1 MNHEY and CDR2 SVGAGI. In DNA form, the CDR3 reads TGTGCCAGCAGGGAGACAGGGGTTGTTGGAGGCTACACCTTC. As protein: CASRETGVVGGYTF.

The chain has TRBV27 and TRBJ2-7, with a possible D match to TRBD2 (5 bases). Germline values: CDR1 MNHEY, CDR2 SMNVEV (reference sequence). CDR3 length: 13 amino acids. V lost 4 bases and J lost 3, with 10 bases in between. For the CDR3, the DNA is TGTGCCAGCAGTTCCAACCGGGACTACGAGCAGTACTTC. Encoded protein: CASSSNRDYEQYF.

The chain joins TRBV29-1 to TRBJ1-2; no reliable D call. V was clipped by 2 bases and J by 4 bases, with 5 bases between them. In germline, CDR1 is SQVTM, CDR2 ANQGSEA. The CDR3 runs to 11 residues. The CDR3 bases are TGCAGCGTTGAACGGAGCTATGGCTACACCTTC. Its protein is CSVERSYGYTF.

V usage is TRBV19 and J usage is TRBJ1-1, with a weak D call TRBD1 (5 bases). V was pared by 8 bases and J by 0 bases, with 10 bases between. The CDR3 spans 13 residues. Germline CDR1 LNHDA, CDR2 SQIVND (reference sequence). DNA for the CDR3: TGTGCCAGTTCGACAGTTTTGAACACTGAAGCTTTCTTT. It translates to CASSTVLNTEAFF.

V and J are TRBV6-5 and TRBJ1-2; the D gene is possibly TRBD1 (5 bases). Germline CDR1 is MNHEY and CDR2 is SVGAGI. Trimming shortened V by 6 bases and J by 4 bases, and 12 bases separated the two germline ends. The CDR3 is 13 amino acids. CDR3 residues: CASSPTGFYGYTF. The CDR3 nucleotides read TGTGCCAGCAGCCCAACAGGTTTCTATGGCTACACCTTC.